This section outlines one T cell receptor beta chain sequence together with its context. Which antigen it targets is not known. No qualities accompany the bases; no much larger clone lies one base away. The time point label, read with the paper, signifies: pre-treatment sample, taken before nivolumab and TIL therapy. Adults with stage 4 NSCLC were enrolled in a dual-center phase I trial from October 2017 to early 2020. Samples came from a single-arm, open-label phase I trial of tumor-infiltrating lymphocyte therapy with nivolumab in advanced non-small cell lung cancer. Mononuclear cells from blood collected in EDTA tubes were isolated on a Ficoll gradient and snap-frozen as pellets, and DNA was then extracted using a Qiagen mini-prep kit. TCR beta CDR3 regions were amplified from genomic DNA with the immunoSEQ v3 hsTCRB kit using bias-controlled multiplex PCR. TCR libraries were sequenced on an Illumina NextSeq 500 to some 2.2 million read pairs for survey level or roughly 5-6.5 million for deep level. Per the original workflow: The immunoSEQ Analyzer software assigned V, D and J genes, filtered out non-productive sequences, and reported clonality. Repertoires were compared by productive Simpson clonality and by the Morisita overlap index of productive TRB rearrangements between infused TIL and blood. For each clone in blood, the absolute clonotype count was estimated by multiplying the lymphocyte count by the CD3+ fraction and by the clone's productive frequency. TCRdb stores this immuneACCESS table with in-frame sequences only. Part of the clones is absent; in the studies checked, under half of the shortfall reflects unresolved V genes, and no reason is known for the rest. Clonal size and the V and J genes are those of that table, whereas D and trimming came from the DNA. This sample has more than 45,000 clones in its table, and around 87% of those were observed once. Jointly, the top ten make up 2.6% of the sample.

The record originates from a study of TIL therapy for anti-PD-1-resistant metastatic lung cancer (dated by TCRdb to 2020 to 2023). Concerning the study at large: Tumors were harvested before any PD-1/PD-L1 blockade; patients then received nivolumab, and those progressing received lymphodepletion, expanded TIL infusion and IL-2. Enrolled patients had a median age of about 53 years (range roughly 35-85) and a median tumor PD-L1 proportion score of 6%. The cohort was predominantly lung adenocarcinoma, with a handful of EGFR-mutant and two ALK-rearranged tumors, and half of patients were current or former smokers. A median non-synonymous tumor mutation burden of around 1.5 mutations per megabase was determined across the cohort by whole-exome sequencing. Tumor and peripheral blood T cell receptor beta sequencing was used to track clonotypes across tumor, expanded TIL product and serial blood samples. Broader findings and caveats from the paper: The study protocol defined all tumor marker inferences as exploratory. Clonotypes from the infused TIL partially replaced the baseline peripheral repertoire and then declined over months, and persistence showed no apparent association with response. Generalizability was limited because the cohort was highly selected, with more treatment-naive, never-smoker and oncogene-addicted patients included than is typical.

The V end gives up 8 bases and the J end 6 bases, leaving 12 bases in the junction not matched to a gene. From cysteine to phenylalanine, the CDR3 is 15 amino acids long. Only the CDR3 region is kept as DNA, spanning 45 bases read in frame from base 1. Taken from the germline V gene, the CDR1 and CDR2 loops are LGHNT and FRNRAP. This chain is built from TRBV12-5 and TRBJ1-5; TRBD1 fits 8 bases in the junction. The TCR sequence derives from a person between 25 and 79 years old with non-small cell lung cancer. The specimen was blood, collected at baseline. The DNA is as follows: TGTGCTAGTTCCATTGCAGGGGGCCAAGGTCAGCCCCAGCATTTT. Its translation reads: CASSIAGGQGQPQHF.